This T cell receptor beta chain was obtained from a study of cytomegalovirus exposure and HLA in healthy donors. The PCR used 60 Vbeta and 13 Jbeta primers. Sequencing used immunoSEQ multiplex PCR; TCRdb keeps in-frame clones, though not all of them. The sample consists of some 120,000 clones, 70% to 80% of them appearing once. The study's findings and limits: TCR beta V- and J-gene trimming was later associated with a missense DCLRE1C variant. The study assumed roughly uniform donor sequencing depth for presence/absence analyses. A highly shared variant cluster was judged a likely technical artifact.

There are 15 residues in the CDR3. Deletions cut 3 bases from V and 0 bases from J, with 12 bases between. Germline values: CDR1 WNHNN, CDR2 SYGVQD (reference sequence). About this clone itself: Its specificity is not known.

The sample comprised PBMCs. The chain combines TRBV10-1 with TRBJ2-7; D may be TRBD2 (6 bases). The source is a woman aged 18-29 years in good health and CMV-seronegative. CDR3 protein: CASSDSGGTSYEQYF. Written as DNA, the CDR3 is TGCGCCAGCAGTGATAGCGGAGGGACCTCCTACGAGCAGTACTTC.